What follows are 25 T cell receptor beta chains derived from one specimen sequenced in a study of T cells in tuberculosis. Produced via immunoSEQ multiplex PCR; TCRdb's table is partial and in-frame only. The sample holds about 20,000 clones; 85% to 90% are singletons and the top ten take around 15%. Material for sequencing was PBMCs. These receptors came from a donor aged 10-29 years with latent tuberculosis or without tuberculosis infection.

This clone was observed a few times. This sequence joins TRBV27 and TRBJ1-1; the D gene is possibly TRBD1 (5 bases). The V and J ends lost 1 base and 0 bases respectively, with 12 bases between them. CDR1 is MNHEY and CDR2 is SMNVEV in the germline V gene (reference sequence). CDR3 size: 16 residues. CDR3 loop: CASSLLGPPMNTEAFF. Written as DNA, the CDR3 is TGTGCCAGCAGTTTATTGGGGCCCCCGATGAACACTGAAGCTTTCTTT.

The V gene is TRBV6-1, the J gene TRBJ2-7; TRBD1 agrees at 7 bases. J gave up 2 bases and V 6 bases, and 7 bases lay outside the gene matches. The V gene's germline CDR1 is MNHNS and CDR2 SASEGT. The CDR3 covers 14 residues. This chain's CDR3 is CASSRTGAPYEQYF. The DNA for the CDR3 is TGTGCCAGCAGCCGGACAGGAGCTCCCTACGAGCAGTACTTC.

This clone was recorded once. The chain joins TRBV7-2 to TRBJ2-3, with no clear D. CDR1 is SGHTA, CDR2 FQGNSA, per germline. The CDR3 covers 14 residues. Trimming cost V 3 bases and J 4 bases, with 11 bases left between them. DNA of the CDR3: TGTGCCAGCAGCTTTTATCGTGTCGCAGATACGCAGTATTTT. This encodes CASSFYRVADTQYF.

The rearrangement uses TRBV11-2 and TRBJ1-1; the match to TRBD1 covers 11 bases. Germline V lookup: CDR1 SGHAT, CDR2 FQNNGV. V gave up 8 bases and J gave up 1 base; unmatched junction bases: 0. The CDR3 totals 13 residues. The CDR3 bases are TGTGCCAGCGGGACAGGGGGGAACACTGAAGCTTTCTTT. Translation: CASGTGGNTEAFF.

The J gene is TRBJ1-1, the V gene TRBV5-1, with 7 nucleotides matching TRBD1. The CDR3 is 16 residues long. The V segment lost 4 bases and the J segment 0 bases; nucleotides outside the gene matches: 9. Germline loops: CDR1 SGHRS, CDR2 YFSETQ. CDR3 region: CASSRQGYEMNTEAFF. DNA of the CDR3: TGCGCCAGCAGCCGACAGGGCTATGAAATGAACACTGAAGCTTTCTTT.

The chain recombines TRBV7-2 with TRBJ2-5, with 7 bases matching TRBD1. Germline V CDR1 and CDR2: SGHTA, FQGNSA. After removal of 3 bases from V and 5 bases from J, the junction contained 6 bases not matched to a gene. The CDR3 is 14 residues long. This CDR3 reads CASSFKGARETQYF. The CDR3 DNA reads TGTGCCAGCAGCTTCAAGGGGGCGCGGGAGACCCAGTACTTC.

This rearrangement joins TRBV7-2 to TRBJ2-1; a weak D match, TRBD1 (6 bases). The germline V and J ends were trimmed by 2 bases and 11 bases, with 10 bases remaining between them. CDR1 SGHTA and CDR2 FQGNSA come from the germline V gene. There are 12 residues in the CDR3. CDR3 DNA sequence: TGTGCCAGCAGCTTAATGGGGACACAGCAGTTCTTC. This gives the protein CASSLMGTQQFF. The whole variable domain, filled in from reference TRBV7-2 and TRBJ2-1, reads GAGVSQSPSNKVTEKGKDVELRCDPISGHTALYWYRQSLGQGLEFLIYFQGNSAPDKSGLPSDRFSAERTGGSVSTLTIQRTQQEDSAVYLCASSLMGTQQFFGPGTRLTVL.

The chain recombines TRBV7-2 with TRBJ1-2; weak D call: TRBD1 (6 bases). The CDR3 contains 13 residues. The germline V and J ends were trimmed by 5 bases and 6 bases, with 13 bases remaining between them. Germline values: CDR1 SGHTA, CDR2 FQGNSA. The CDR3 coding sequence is TGTGCCAGCAGCCAAGGGGGGGCGGATGGCTACACCTTC. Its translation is CASSQGGADGYTF.

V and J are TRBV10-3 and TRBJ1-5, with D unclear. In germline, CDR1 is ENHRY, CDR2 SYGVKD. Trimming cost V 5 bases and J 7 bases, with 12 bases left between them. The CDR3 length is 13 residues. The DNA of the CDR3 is TGTGCCATCAGTCGGGGAGGAGGACAGCCCCAGCATTTT. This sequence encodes CAISRGGGQPQHF.

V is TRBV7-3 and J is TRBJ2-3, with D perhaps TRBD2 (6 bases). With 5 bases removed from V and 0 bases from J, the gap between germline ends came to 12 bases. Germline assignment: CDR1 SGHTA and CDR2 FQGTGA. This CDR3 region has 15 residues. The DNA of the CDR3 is TGTGCCAGCAGCCCCTCCGGGGGTAGCACAGATACGCAGTATTTT. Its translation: CASSPSGGSTDTQYF.

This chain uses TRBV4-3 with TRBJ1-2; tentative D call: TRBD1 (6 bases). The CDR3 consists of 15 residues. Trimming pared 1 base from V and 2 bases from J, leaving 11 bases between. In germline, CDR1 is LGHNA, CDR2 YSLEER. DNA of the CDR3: TGCGCCAGCAGCCAAGCCACACAGGGAAACTATGGCTACACCTTC. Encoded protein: CASSQATQGNYGYTF.

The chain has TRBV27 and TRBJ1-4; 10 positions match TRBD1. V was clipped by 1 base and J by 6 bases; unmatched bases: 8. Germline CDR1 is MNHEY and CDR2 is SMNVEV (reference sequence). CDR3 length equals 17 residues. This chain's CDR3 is CASSLLPGQGSHEKLFF. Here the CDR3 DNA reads TGTGCCAGCAGTTTATTACCGGGACAGGGGAGTCATGAAAAACTGTTTTTT. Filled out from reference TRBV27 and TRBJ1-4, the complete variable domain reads EAQVTQNPRYLITVTGKKLTVTCSQNMNHEYMSWYRQDPGLGLRQIYYSMNVEVTDKGDVPEGYKVSRKEKRNFPLILESPSPNQTSLYFCASSLLPGQGSHEKLFFGSGTQLSVL.

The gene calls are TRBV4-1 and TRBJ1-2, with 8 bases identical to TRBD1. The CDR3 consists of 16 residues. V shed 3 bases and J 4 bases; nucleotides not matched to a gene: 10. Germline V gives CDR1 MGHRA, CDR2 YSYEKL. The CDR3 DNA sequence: TGCGCCAGCAGCCAGACTCAGGGGGCGGTGAGCTATGGCTACACCTTC. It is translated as CASSQTQGAVSYGYTF.

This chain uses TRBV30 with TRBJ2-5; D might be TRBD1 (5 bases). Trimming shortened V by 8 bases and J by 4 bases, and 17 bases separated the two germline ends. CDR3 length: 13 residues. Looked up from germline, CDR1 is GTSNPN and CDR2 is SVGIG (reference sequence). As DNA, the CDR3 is TGTGCCGGGCAGGGCCGGTATGGAGAGACCCAGTACTTC. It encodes CAGQGRYGETQYF.

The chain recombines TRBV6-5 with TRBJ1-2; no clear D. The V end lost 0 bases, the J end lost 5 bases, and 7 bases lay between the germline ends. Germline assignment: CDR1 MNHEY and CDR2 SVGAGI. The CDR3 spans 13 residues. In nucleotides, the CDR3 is TGTGCCAGCAGTTACTCCGGGAATTATGGCTACACCTTC. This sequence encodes CASSYSGNYGYTF.

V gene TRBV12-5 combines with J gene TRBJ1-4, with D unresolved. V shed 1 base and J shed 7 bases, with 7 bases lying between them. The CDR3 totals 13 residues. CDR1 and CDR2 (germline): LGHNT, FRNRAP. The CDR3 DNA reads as TGTGCTAGTGGTTTGGAATGGAGTGAAAAACTGTTTTTT. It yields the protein CASGLEWSEKLFF.

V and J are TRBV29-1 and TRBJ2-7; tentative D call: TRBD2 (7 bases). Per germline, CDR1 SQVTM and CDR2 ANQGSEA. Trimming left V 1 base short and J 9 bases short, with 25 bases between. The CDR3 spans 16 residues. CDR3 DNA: TGCAGCGTTGAAGTTCCCCCGGGGGGCAGTACGGTTGGGCAGTACTTC. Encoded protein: CSVEVPPGGSTVGQYF.

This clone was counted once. In DNA, the CDR3 is TGTGCCAGCAGCCAATTGGGCCTATCCTACGAGCAGTACTTC. Translated: CASSQLGLSYEQYF. The V call is TRBV14, the J call TRBJ2-7; unclear D gene. This CDR3 spans 14 amino acids. The germline V gene has CDR1 SGHDN and CDR2 FVKESK. Trimming pared 2 bases from V and 1 base from J, leaving 9 bases between. The variable domain in full, with the rest retrieved from reference TRBV14 and TRBJ2-7, is EAGVTQFPSHSVIEKGQTVTLRCDPISGHDNLYWYRRVMGKEIKFLLHFVKESKQDESGMPNNRFLAERTGGTYSTLKVQPAELEDSGVYFCASSQLGLSYEQYFGPGTRLTVT.

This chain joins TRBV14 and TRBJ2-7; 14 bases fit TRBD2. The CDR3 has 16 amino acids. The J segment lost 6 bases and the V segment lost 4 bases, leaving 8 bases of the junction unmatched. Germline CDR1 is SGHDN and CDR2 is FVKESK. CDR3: CASSRGLAGAGGEQYF. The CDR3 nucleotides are TGTGCCAGCAGCCGGGGACTAGCGGGGGCAGGGGGCGAGCAGTACTTC.

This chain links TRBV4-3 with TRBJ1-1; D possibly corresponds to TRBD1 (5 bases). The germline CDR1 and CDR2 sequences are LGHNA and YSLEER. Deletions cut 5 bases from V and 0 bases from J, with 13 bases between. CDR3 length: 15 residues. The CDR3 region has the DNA TGCGCCAGCAGCAAGGGGCCGGACCTGAACACTGAAGCTTTCTTT. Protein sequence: CASSKGPDLNTEAFF.

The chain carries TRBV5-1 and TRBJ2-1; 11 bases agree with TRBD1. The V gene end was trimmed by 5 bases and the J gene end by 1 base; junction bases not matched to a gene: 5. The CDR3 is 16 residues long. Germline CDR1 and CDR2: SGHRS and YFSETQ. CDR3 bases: TGCGCCAGCAGAGGACAGGGGGCGAATTCCTACAATGAGCAGTTCTTC. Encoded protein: CASRGQGANSYNEQFF.

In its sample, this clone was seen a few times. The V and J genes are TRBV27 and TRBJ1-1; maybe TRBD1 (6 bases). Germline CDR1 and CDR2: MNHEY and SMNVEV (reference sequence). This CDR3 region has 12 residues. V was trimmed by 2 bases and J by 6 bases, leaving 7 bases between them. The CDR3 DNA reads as TGTGCCAGCAGTTTAGCAGGGGCTGAAGCTTTCTTT. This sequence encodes CASSLAGAEAFF.

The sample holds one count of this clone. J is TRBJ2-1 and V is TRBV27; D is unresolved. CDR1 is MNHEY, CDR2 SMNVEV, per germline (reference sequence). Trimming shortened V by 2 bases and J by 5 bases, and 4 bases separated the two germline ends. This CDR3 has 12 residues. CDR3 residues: CASSLINNEQFF. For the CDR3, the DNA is TGTGCCAGCAGTTTAATTAACAATGAGCAGTTCTTC.

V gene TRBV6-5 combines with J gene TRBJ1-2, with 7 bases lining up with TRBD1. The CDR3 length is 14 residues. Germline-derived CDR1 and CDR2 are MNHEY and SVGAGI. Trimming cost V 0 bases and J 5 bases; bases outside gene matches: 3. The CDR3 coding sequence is TGTGCCAGCAGTTACTCGGGACAGACTTATGGCTACACCTTC. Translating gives CASSYSGQTYGYTF.

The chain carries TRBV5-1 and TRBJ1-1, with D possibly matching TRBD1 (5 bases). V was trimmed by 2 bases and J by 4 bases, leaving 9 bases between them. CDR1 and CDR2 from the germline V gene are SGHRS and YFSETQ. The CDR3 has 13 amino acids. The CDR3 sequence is CASSFRGGTEAFF. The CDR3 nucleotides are TGCGCCAGCAGCTTCCGGGGGGGCACTGAAGCTTTCTTT.